This TCR beta chain was profiled in a study of control samples from healthy donors and cancer patients. Sequenced by immunoSEQ multiplex PCR; TCRdb stores in-frame clones only, minus some. The sample has 110,000 to 150,000 clones, roughly 94% seen once; the top ten hold approximately 14%. The table lists this clone with a count of one. The germline gives CDR1 MGHRA, CDR2 YSYEKL. Trimming left V 2 bases short and J 5 bases short, with 15 bases between. The CDR3 sequence is 16 residues long. The receptor comes from a man in his sixties with colorectal cancer. The genes are TRBV4-1 and TRBJ1-4; tentatively, D is TRBD1 (5 bases). The sample consisted of PBMCs. CDR3 DNA: TGCGCCAGCAGCCAACAACCGGGACGGGAGAATGAAAAACTGTTTTTT. This gives the protein CASSQQPGRENEKLFF.